Given below is one T cell receptor beta chain in context. Its cognate antigen has yet to be identified. No much larger clone exists at a distance of one base, and base qualities are not known. Libraries were made using the immunoSEQ multiplex PCR assay. Adaptive Biotechnologies carried out high-throughput TCR-beta CDR3 sequencing of genomic DNA for most patients. On the authors' methods: TCR sequencing data were retrieved from Adaptive's ImmunoSEQ software for some 19 patients, whereas a few other patients were processed with MiXCR and VDJtools. CDR3 nucleotide sequences shared by donor and recipient were removed because the origin of these sequences could not be assigned. To be classed as alloreactive, a clone needed at least 2-fold expansion over unstimulated cells and a minimum CFSE-low frequency of 0.002% (template counts) or 0.001% (read counts). A clone was considered mappable if detected in the sequenced pre-transplant spleen, lymph node, or MLR CFSE-low populations of the donor or recipient. Cumulative frequency of alloreactive clones was calculated as a percentage of all sequences weighted by copy number. As stored in TCRdb, this immuneACCESS dataset retains in-frame rearrangements with V and J assigned. A fraction of the clones does not appear; measured against another copy, unresolved V genes explain less than half of the discrepancy, and the remainder lacks a known reason. D and trimming were read from the DNA, whereas the V and J calls and clone size are those reported in that table. The sample contains 37,000 or so clones, about 90% of them found a single time. About 2.5% of the sample comes from the top ten.

These data originate in a study of graft-versus-host responses after intestinal transplantation (TCRdb year 2021). Describing the broader study: The transplants that recipients got were multivisceral, liver-intestinal, or isolated intestinal. The cohort enrolled 20 to 25 intestinal transplant recipients including one retransplant, and a few patients lacking pretransplant specimens were excluded. A peak of at least 4% donor T cells among recipient peripheral blood mononuclear cells was the definition used for donor T cell macrochimerism. Samples from a few later patients were sequenced in-house on an Illumina MiSeq with MiXCR processing rather than by the commercial service. Alloreactive clones were identified by sequencing pre-transplant mixed lymphocyte reaction products and comparing them with unstimulated pre-transplant donor and recipient T cells. All recipients received anti-thymocyte globulin induction followed by maintenance tacrolimus and steroids for around three years. Graft-versus-host and host-versus-graft alloreactive T cell clones were tracked in the graft, circulation and bone marrow after intestinal transplantation using bulk TCR-beta CDR3 sequencing.

What the research found in general, with its limitations: The conclusions were limited by the relatively low number and heterogeneity of the intestinal transplant patients. In the allografts of patients with donor T cell macrochimerism, GvH to HvG T cell clonal ratios were high. Early after transplant, declines in HvG clones were associated with peak levels of circulating GvH clones. GvH clones turned up in recipient bone marrow, with some appearing earlier in ileal mucosa or blood, a pattern consistent with an intestinal mucosal origin.

Per the germline V gene (reference sequence), GTSNPN is the CDR1 and SVGIG is the CDR2. After removal of 4 bases from V and 5 bases from J, the junction retains 13 bases not matched to a gene. Inclusive of the bounding cysteine and phenylalanine, the CDR3 is 16 residues long. The entry retains the CDR3 DNA only, 48 bases that are in frame from base 1. Blood samples were collected up to 4 times in the first month after transplant and then at least monthly when available. The source is a human patient who received an intestinal transplant, so some T cells may come from the graft donor. Recombination connected TRBV30 to TRBJ2-3; 9 of the junction bases match TRBD1. Sequenced here: PBMCs, sampled about 310 days after intestinal transplant. The nucleotide sequence reads as follows: TGTGCCTGGAAAACCGGGACAGGGACTTGGGGAGATACGCAGTATTTT. Translated, it gives CAWKTGTGTWGDTQYF.